A selection of T cell receptor beta chains follows, all from one sample in a study of blood T cell repertoires in COVID-19. Some clones are missing from TCRdb's copy, which holds only in-frame ones; the method was immunoSEQ multiplex PCR. This sample yields 150,000 or so clones, of which roughly 76% are seen a single time; 9% belongs to the top ten. Sequencing input: peripheral blood. The receptors originated from a woman aged 50 to 65 with active or convalescent COVID-19. CDR3s include the opening cysteine and the closing phenylalanine or tryptophan. A D gene is named only where the DNA matches it firmly. Rows may omit the clone size; those that give it use once, few, many or a size class.

J: TRBJ2-1
size: .
V: TRBV3-1/TRBV3-2
D: .
DNA: TGTGCCAGCAGCCTCCCACGTTCCGGGGACAATGAGCAGTTCTTC
CDR3: CASSLPRSGDNEQFF

J: TRBJ1-1
size: .
V: TRBV27
D: .
DNA: TGTGCCAGCAGTTTAGAGGGTTGGGCCACTGAAGCTTTCTTT
CDR3: CASSLEGWATEAFF

J: TRBJ1-1
size: .
V: TRBV7-8
D: .
DNA: TGTGCCAGCAGCTACCAACAGATGAACACTGAAGCTTTCTTT
CDR3: CASSYQQMNTEAFF

J: TRBJ1-2
size: .
V: TRBV5-1
D: .
DNA: TGCGCCAGCAGCTTGGGGGAGGGCGGCTACACCTTC
CDR3: CASSLGEGGYTF

J: TRBJ1-4
size: .
V: TRBV18
D: .
DNA: TGTGCCAGCCTGAGAGCAACTAATGAAAAACTGTTTTTT
CDR3: CASLRATNEKLFF

J: TRBJ2-4
size: .
V: TRBV10-3
D: TRBD1
DNA: TGTGCCATCAGTTCCGCAGGGGGTTCCAAAAACATTCAGTACTTC
CDR3: CAISSAGGSKNIQYF

J: TRBJ2-3
size: many
V: TRBV5-4
D: .
DNA: TGTGCCAGCAGCTTGCAGGGGCCCGATACGCAGTATTTT
CDR3: CASSLQGPDTQYF

J: TRBJ2-5
size: once
V: TRBV5-6
D: .
DNA: TGTGCCAGCAGCTTTAACAGGCGATGGGAGACCCAGTACTTC
CDR3: CASSFNRRWETQYF

J: TRBJ1-1
size: .
V: TRBV19
D: TRBD1
DNA: TGTGCCAGTTTGGCCGGTGACAGGGGCCGGAACACTGAAGCTTTCTTT
CDR3: CASLAGDRGRNTEAFF

J: TRBJ2-7
size: .
V: TRBV7-2
D: .
DNA: TGTGCCAGCAGCTTGGAAGCGGGACACCCGAGGAGTGAGCAGTACTTC
CDR3: CASSLEAGHPRSEQYF

J: TRBJ2-3
size: .
V: TRBV5-1
D: .
DNA: TGCGCCAGCAGCTTGGGGTCTACTTACACAGATACGCAGTATTTT
CDR3: CASSLGSTYTDTQYF

J: TRBJ1-2
size: few
V: TRBV4-3
D: TRBD1
DNA: TGCGCCAGCAGCCGAGAACAGGGGTATGGTGGCTACACCTTC
CDR3: CASSREQGYGGYTF

J: TRBJ2-7
size: .
V: TRBV21-1
D: .
DNA: TGTGCCAGCAGCAAAGTGGGGACTAGCGGCTACGAGCAGTACTTC
CDR3: CASSKVGTSGYEQYF

J: TRBJ2-2
size: .
V: TRBV7-6
D: .
DNA: TGTGCCAGCAGCTTAGTTCGGGAGCGGACCGGGGAGCTGTTTTTT
CDR3: CASSLVRERTGELFF

J: TRBJ2-1
size: .
V: TRBV6-5
D: .
DNA: TGTGCCAGCAGAGGAGGGGGCACCTACAATGAGCAGTTCTTC
CDR3: CASRGGGTYNEQFF

J: TRBJ2-7
size: few
V: TRBV6-2/TRBV6-3
D: TRBD1
DNA: TGTGCCAGCAGCCGTGCAGGGGGAGTTTCCTACGAGCAGTACTTC
CDR3: CASSRAGGVSYEQYF

J: TRBJ1-4
size: .
V: TRBV25-1
D: TRBD1
DNA: TGTGCCAGCAGTACCCGGACAGGAACAAATGAAAAACTGTTTTTT
CDR3: CASSTRTGTNEKLFF

J: TRBJ2-2
size: .
V: TRBV7-3
D: TRBD2
DNA: TGTGCCAGCAGCCCGGGGGGGCGGTCGAACACCGGGGAGCTGTTTTTT
CDR3: CASSPGGRSNTGELFF

J: TRBJ2-1
size: .
V: TRBV7-8
D: .
DNA: TGTGCCAGCAGCCCTCCTCGAGATGAGCAGTTCTTC
CDR3: CASSPPRDEQFF

J: TRBJ2-3
size: .
V: TRBV3-1/TRBV3-2
D: .
DNA: TGTGCCAGCAGCCGGGAACCCGGGGGTCGGAGCACAGATACGCAGTATTTT
CDR3: CASSREPGGRSTDTQYF

J: TRBJ2-7
size: .
V: TRBV7-9
D: .
DNA: TGTGCCAGCAGCCCGTCCAGAGGGAAGCTGACCTACGAGCAGTACTTC
CDR3: CASSPSRGKLTYEQYF

J: TRBJ1-6
size: many
V: TRBV29-1
D: .
DNA: TGCAGCGTTGCGGACAGTGGGAATTCACCCCTCCACTTT
CDR3: CSVADSGNSPLHF

J: TRBJ2-3
size: once
V: TRBV19
D: .
DNA: TGTGCCAGTAGTATGAGGCGTTACACAGATACGCAGTATTTT
CDR3: CASSMRRYTDTQYF

J: TRBJ1-2
size: few
V: TRBV19
D: TRBD1
DNA: TGTGCCAGTAGCCCGGGACAGGGGAGTTCTAACTATGGCTACACCTTC
CDR3: CASSPGQGSSNYGYTF

J: TRBJ1-3
size: .
V: TRBV5-6
D: TRBD1
DNA: TGTGCCAGCAGCGTGGGACAGGGGTCTGGAAACACCATATATTTT
CDR3: CASSVGQGSGNTIYF

J: TRBJ2-5
size: few
V: TRBV9
D: TRBD2
DNA: TGTGCCAGCAGCGCCGCGGGGGGGACTCCGCCCCGTGAGACCCAGTACTTC
CDR3: CASSAAGGTPPRETQYF

J: TRBJ2-7
size: .
V: TRBV7-2
D: .
DNA: TGTGCCAGCAGCCGTATGGACAGCTCCTACGAGCAGTACTTC
CDR3: CASSRMDSSYEQYF

J: TRBJ2-7
size: .
V: TRBV7-9
D: TRBD1
DNA: TGTGCCAGCAGCACCGGACAGGGAATCTCCTACGAGCAGTACTTC
CDR3: CASSTGQGISYEQYF

J: TRBJ2-6
size: .
V: TRBV21-1
D: .
DNA: TGTGCCAGCAGCACACAAAGAGGACAACTAAATCTTTCTGGGGCCAACGTCCTGACTTTC
CDR3: CASSTQRGQLNLSGANVLTF

J: TRBJ1-1
size: .
V: TRBV18
D: .
DNA: TGTGCCAGCTCACCGGAGTCCCAGATGAACACTGAAGCTTTCTTT
CDR3: CASSPESQMNTEAFF